This TCR beta chain was identified in a study of T cell responses to AZD1222 COVID-19 vaccine. Between the trimmed V and J ends, which lost 6 bases and 9 bases, there was a span of 17 bases. CDR3 size: 13 residues. The germline CDR1 and CDR2 sequences are MNHEY and SVGAGI. Clones were sequenced by immunoSEQ multiplex PCR, and TCRdb holds only the in-frame ones, with some missing. The sample records some 140,000 clones, 88% being singletons. Study-level results: Among spike-specific TCRs, nearly half reportedly target unmutated variant regions.

This clone has only one observation. What it binds is unknown. The chain joins TRBV6-5 to TRBJ1-1; perhaps TRBD1 as D (6 bases). The clonotype originates from an adult who received the AZD1222 COVID-19 vaccine. The material was peripheral blood, obtained 28 days after the second AZD1222 dose. The CDR3 DNA follows: TGTGCCAGCAGGACCCCCGACAGGCCCCAAGCTTTCTTT. Its translation: CASRTPDRPQAFF.